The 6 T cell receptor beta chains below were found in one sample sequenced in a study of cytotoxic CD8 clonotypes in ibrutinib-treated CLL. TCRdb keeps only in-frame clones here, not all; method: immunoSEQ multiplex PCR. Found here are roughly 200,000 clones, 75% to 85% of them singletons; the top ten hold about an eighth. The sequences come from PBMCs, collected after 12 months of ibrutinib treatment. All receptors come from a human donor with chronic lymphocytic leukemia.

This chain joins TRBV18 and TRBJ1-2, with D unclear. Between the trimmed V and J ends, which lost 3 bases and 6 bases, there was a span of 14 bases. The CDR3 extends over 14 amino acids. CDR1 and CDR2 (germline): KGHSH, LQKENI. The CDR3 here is CASSPTREGHGYTF. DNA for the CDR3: TGTGCCAGCTCACCCACCCGCGAGGGTCATGGCTACACCTTC.

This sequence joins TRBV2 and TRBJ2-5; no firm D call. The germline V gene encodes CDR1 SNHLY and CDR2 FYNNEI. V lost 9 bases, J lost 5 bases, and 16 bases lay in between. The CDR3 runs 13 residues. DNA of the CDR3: TGTGCCAGTTCAAAAGGGTCCAGGGAGACCCAGTACTTC. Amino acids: CASSKGSRETQYF.

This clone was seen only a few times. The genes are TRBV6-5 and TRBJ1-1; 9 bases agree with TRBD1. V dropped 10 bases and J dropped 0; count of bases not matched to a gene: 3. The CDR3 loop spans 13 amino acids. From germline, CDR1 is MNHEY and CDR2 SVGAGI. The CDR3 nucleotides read TGTGCCATCGGACAGGGGATGAACACTGAAGCTTTCTTT. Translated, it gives CAIGQGMNTEAFF.

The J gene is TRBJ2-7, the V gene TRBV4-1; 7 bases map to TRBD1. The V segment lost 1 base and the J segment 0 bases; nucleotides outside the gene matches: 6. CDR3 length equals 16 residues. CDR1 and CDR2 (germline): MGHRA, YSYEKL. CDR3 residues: CASSQGLGTASYEQYF. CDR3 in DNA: TGCGCCAGCAGCCAAGGTCTTGGGACAGCCTCCTACGAGCAGTACTTC.

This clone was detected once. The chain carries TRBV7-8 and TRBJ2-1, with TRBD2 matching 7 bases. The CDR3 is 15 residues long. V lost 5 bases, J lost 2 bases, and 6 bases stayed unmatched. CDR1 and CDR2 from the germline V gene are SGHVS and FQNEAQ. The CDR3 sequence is CASSPNGGTYNEQFF. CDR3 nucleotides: TGTGCCAGCAGCCCTAACGGGGGGACCTACAATGAGCAGTTCTTC.

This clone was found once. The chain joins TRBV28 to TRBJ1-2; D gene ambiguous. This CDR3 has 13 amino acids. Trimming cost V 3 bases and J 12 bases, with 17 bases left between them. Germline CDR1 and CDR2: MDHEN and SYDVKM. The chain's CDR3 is CASSFGRLASDTF. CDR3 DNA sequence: TGTGCCAGCAGTTTTGGCAGGTTGGCCTCGGACACCTTC.